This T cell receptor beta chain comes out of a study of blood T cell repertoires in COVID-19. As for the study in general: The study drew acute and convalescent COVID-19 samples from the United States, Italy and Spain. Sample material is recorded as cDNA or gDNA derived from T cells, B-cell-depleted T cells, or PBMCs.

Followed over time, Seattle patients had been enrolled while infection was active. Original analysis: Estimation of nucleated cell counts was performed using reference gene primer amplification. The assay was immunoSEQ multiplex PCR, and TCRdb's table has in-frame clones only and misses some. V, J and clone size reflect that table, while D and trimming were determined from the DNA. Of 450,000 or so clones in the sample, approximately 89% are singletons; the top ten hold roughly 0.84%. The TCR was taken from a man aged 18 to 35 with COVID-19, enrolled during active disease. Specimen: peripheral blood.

Here the CDR3 reads CASSLGNREGAFF. The CDR3 region has the DNA TGTGCCAGCAGTTTAGGGAACAGGGAAGGGGCTTTCTTT. The rearrangement uses TRBV12-3 or TRBV12-4 and TRBJ1-1; D is possibly TRBD1 (6 bases). V was pared by 1 base and J by 11 bases, with 14 bases between. The CDR3 is made up of 13 amino acids.